This entry is about one TCR beta chain. Its antigen remains unidentified. Researchers ran the PCR with 60 Vbeta and 13 Jbeta primers. Here immunoSEQ multiplex PCR was the method, and the copy in TCRdb shows in-frame clones only, minus some. The table lists fewer than 120,000 clones, nearly 80% of them singletons. CDR1 GTSNPN and CDR2 SVGIG come from the germline V gene (reference sequence). The CDR3 runs 15 residues. V was pared by 5 bases and J by 0 bases, with 11 bases between. The data belong to a study of cytomegalovirus exposure and HLA in healthy donors. Study findings and constraints: The classifier reportedly diagnosed cytomegalovirus status with high sensitivity and specificity. Reportedly, a later analysis found an Asian-associated ancestry cluster had fewer N-insertions than the approximately 600-donor mean.

The material sequenced was PBMCs. J is TRBJ2-6 and V is TRBV30; maybe TRBD2 (5 bases). The sequence was collected from a woman in her twenties or thirties in good health and CMV-seronegative. The CDR3 DNA reads as TGTGCCTGGGGGCACGGACTCTCTGGGGCCAACGTCCTGACTTTC. This sequence encodes CAWGHGLSGANVLTF. Full variable domain (remainder filled in from reference TRBV30 and TRBJ2-6): SQTIHQWPATLVQPVGSPLSLECTVEGTSNPNLYWYRQAAGRGLQLLFYSVGIGQISSEVPQNLSASRPQDRQFILSSKKLLLSDSGFYLCAWGHGLSGANVLTFGAGSRLTVL.